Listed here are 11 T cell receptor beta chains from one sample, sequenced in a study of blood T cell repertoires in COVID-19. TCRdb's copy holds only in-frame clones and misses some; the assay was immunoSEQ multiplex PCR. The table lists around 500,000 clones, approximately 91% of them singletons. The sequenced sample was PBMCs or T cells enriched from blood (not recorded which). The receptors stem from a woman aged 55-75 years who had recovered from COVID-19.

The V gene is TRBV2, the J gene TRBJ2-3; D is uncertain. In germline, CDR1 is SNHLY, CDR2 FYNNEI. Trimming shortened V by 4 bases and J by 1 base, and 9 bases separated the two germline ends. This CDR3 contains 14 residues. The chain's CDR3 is CASSGSEGTDTQYF. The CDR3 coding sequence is TGTGCCAGCAGTGGGTCTGAGGGCACAGATACGCAGTATTTT.

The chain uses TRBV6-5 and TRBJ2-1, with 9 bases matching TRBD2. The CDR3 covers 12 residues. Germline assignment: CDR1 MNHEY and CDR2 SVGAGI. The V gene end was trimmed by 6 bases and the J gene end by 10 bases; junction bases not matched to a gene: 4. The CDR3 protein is CASRGTSWEQFF. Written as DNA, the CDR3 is TGTGCCAGCAGAGGGACTAGCTGGGAGCAGTTCTTC.

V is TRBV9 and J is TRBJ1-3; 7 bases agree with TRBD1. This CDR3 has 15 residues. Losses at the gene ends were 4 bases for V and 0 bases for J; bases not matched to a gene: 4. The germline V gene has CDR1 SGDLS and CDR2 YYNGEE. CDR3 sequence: CASSSRGISGNTIYF. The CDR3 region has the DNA TGTGCCAGCAGCTCCAGGGGGATCTCTGGAAACACCATATATTTT. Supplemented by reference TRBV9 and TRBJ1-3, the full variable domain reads DSGVTQTPKHLITATGQRVTLRCSPRSGDLSVYWYQQSLDQGLQFLIQYYNGEERAKGNILERFSAQQFPDLHSELNLSSLELGDSALYFCASSSRGISGNTIYFGEGSWLTVV.

CDR3 nucleotides: TGTGCCAGCAGCTTGGGACAGCAATCCTACGAGCAGTACGTC. This codes for CASSLGQQSYEQYV. The chain carries TRBV5-4 and TRBJ2-7; TRBD1 is a possible D gene (5 bases). Trimming stripped 0 bases from V and 1 base from J, with 8 bases between. The V gene's germline CDR1 is SGHNT and CDR2 YYREEE (reference sequence). CDR3 length: 14 amino acids.

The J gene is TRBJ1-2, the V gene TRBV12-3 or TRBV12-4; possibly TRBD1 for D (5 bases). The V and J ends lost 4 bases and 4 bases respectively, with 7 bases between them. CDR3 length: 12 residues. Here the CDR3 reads CASSSGPYGYTF. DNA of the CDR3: TGTGCCAGCAGTTCAGGGCCCTATGGCTACACCTTC.

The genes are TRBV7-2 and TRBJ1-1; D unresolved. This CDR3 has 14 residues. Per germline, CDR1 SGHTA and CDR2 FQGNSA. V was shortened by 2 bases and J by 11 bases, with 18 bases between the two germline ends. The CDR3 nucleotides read TGTGCCAGCAGCTTACCCCGTTGGGCCAGGAATGCTTTCTTT. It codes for CASSLPRWARNAFF. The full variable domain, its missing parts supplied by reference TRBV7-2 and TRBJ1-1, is GAGVSQSPSNKVTEKGKDVELRCDPISGHTALYWYRQSLGQGLEFLIYFQGNSAPDKSGLPSDRFSAERTGGSVSTLTIQRTQQEDSAVYLCASSLPRWARNAFFGQGTRLTVV.

The CDR3 bases are TGTGCCAGCAGCTTAGCGGCCACAGGGGGCAGCTATGGCTACACCTTC. As protein: CASSLAATGGSYGYTF. The gene calls are TRBV11-3 and TRBJ1-2, with 9 bases that match TRBD1. The CDR3 is 16 residues long. V shed 1 base and J 4 bases; nucleotides not matched to a gene: 7. Germline CDR1 and CDR2: SGHNT and YENEEA.

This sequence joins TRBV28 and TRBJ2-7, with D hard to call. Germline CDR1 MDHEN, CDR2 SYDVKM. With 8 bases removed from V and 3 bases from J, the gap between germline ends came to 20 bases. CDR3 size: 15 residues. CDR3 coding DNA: TGTGCCAGCTCCTCCGCACAACCACCATACTACGAGCAGTACGTC. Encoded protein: CASSSAQPPYYEQYV.

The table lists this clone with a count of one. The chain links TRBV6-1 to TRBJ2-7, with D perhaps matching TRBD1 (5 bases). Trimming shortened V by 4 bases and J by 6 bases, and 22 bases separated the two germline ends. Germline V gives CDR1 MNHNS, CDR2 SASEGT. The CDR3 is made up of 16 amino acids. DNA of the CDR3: TGTGCCAGCAGTGGGACATCAGGGAAGGCTAGGGCCGAGCAGTACTTC. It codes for CASSGTSGKARAEQYF.

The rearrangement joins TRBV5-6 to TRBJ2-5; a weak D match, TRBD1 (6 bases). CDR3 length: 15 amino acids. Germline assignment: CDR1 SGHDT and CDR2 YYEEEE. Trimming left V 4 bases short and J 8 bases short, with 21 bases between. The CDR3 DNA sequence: TGTGCCAGCAGCCGCTCTGACAGGATGAAGAGAACCCAGTACTTC. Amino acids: CASSRSDRMKRTQYF.

The CDR3 sequence: CASSDPAGGGDRTQYF. The CDR3 DNA sequence: TGTGCCAGTAGTGACCCCGCGGGCGGTGGGGATAGGACCCAGTACTTC. V is TRBV19 and J is TRBJ2-5; weak D call: TRBD2 (5 bases). V shed 5 bases and J shed 7 bases, with 23 bases lying between them. The germline CDR1 and CDR2 sequences are LNHDA and SQIVND (reference sequence). This CDR3 has 16 amino acids.